The present TCR beta chain was sequenced within a study of blood T cell repertoires in COVID-19. The wider study: The origin of the acute and convalescent COVID-19 samples was the United States, Italy and Spain.

The assay was immunoSEQ multiplex PCR, and TCRdb's table has in-frame clones only and misses some. Here the sample spans more than 300,000 clones, over 75% being singletons. CDR1 and CDR2 from the germline V gene are LNHDA and SQIVND (reference sequence). The CDR3 is 13 amino acids. With 9 bases removed from V and 4 bases from J, the gap between germline ends came to 13 bases. Sequenced sample: peripheral blood. The TCR was taken from a young woman with COVID-19, enrolled during active disease. The chain couples TRBV19 to TRBJ2-1; unclear D gene. The CDR3 spells CASSQSPYNEQFF. The CDR3 DNA follows: TGTGCCAGCTCACAGTCCCCATACAATGAGCAGTTCTTC. Full variable domain (rest looked up from reference TRBV19 and TRBJ2-1): DGGITQSPKYLFRKEGQNVTLSCEQNLNHDAMYWYRQDPGQGLRLIYYSQIVNDFQKGDIAEGYSVSREKKESFPLTVTSAQKNPTAFYLCASSQSPYNEQFFGPGTRLTVL.